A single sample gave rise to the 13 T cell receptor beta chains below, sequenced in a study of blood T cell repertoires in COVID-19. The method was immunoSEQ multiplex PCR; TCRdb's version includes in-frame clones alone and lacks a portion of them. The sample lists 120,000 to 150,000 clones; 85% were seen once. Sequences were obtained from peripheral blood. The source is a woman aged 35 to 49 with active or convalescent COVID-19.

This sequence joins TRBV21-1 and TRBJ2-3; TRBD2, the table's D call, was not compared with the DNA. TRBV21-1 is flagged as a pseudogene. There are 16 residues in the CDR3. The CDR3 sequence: CASSKRTSGVTDTQYF. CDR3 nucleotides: TGTGCCAGCAGCAAGCGTACTAGCGGGGTTACAGATACGCAGTATTTT.

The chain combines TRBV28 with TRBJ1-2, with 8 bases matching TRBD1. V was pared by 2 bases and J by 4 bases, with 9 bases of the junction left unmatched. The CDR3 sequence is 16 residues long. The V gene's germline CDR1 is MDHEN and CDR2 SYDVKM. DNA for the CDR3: TGTGCCAGCAGTTTAGCCGACAGGGGCGGGAGCTATGGCTACACCTTC. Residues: CASSLADRGGSYGYTF.

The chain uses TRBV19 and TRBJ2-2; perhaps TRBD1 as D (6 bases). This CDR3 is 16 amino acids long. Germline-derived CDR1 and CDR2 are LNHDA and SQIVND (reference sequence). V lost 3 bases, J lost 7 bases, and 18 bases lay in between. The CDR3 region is CASSIVGAGLGGELFF. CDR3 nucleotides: TGTGCCAGTAGTATCGTGGGGGCAGGGTTAGGCGGGGAGCTGTTTTTT.

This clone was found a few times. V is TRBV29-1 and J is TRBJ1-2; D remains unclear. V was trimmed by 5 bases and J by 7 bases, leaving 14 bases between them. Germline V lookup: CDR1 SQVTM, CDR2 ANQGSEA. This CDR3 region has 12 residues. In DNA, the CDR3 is TGCAGCGTTTCTCCAGAGGGAGTTGGCTACACCTTC. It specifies CSVSPEGVGYTF.

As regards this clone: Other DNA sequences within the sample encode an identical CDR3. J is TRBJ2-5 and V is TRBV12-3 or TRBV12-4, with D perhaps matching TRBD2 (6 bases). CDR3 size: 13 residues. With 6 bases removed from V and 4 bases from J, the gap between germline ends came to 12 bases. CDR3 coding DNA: TGTGCCAGCAGCTCCCCGGAGGGAGAGACCCAGTACTTC. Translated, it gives CASSSPEGETQYF.

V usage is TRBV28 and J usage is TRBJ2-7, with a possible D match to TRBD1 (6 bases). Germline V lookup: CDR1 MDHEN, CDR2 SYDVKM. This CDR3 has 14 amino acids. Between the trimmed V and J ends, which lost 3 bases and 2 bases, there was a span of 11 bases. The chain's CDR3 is CASSLAGVPYEQYF. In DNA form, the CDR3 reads TGTGCCAGCAGTTTGGCAGGGGTGCCCTACGAGCAGTACTTC.

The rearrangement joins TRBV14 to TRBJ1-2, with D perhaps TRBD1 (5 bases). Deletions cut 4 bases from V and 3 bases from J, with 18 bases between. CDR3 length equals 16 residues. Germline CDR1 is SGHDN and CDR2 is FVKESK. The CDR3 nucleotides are TGTGCCAGCAGCCCAGGGTCGTCGGTCACGGACTATGGCTACACCTTC. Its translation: CASSPGSSVTDYGYTF.

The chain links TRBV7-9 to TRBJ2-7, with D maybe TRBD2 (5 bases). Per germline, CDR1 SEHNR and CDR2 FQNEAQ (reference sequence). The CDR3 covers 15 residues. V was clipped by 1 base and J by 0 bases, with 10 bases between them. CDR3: CASSLEAGRSYEQYF. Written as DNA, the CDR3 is TGTGCCAGCAGCTTAGAGGCGGGTCGCTCCTACGAGCAGTACTTC.

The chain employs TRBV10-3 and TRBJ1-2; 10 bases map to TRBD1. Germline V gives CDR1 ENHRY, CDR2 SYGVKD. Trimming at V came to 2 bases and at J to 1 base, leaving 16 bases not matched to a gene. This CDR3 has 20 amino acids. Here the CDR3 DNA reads TGTGCCATCAGTGAGACCCCCACGACAGGGGGCGCGATTGGTAACTATGGCTACACCTTC. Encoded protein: CAISETPTTGGAIGNYGYTF.

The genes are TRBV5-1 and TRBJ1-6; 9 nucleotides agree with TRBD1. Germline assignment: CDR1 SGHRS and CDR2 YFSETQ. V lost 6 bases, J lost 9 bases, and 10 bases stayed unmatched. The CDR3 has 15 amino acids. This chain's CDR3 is CASKTGGGGSSPLHF. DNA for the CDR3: TGCGCCAGCAAGACAGGGGGTGGTGGAAGTTCACCCCTCCACTTT.

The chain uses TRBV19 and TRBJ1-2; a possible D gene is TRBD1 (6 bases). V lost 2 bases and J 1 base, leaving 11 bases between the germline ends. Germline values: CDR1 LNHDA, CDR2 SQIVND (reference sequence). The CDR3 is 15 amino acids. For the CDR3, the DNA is TGTGCCAGTAGTATAACCCAGGGACATAACTATGGCTACACCTTC. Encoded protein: CASSITQGHNYGYTF.

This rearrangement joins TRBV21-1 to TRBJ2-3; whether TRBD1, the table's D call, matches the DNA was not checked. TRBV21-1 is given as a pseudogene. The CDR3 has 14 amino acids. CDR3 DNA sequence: TGTGCCAGCAGCATGACAGCGAGCACAGATACGCAGTATTTT. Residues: CASSMTASTDTQYF.

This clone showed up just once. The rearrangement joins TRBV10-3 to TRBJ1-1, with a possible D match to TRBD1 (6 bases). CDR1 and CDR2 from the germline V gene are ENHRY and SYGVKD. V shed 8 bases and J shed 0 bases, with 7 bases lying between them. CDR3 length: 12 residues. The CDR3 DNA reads TGTGCCATCGCAGGGGTGAACACTGAAGCTTTCTTT. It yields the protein CAIAGVNTEAFF.